The 7 T cell receptor beta chains in this list originate from one sample, sequenced in a study of blood T cells in healthy people across ages. Primers used in a second PCR of about 7 to 12 cycles were a sample-barcoded 5' primer and a J-beta primer mix. Using its own MiXCR run on the 5' RACE reads, TCRdb lists one record per CDR3 protein. The sample yields around 870,000 distinct CDR3 sequences, 25% to 35% seen once. Material for sequencing was blood. Receptors were obtained from a woman older than 75 in good health.

With regard to this clonotype: Germline is not matched at one junction end, which may reflect a read error. This chain joins TRBV20-1 and TRBJ1-5; a possible D gene is TRBD1 (6 bases). Germline-derived CDR1 and CDR2 are DFQATT and SNEGSKA (reference sequence). The CDR3 length is 16 residues. CDR3 loop: CSAASGQKGSNQPRHF. DNA of the CDR3: TGCAGTGCTGCCTCGGGACAAAAAGGAAGCAATCAGCCCCGGCATTTT.

J is TRBJ2-7 and V is TRBV29-1; the match to TRBD1 covers 10 bases. The end of the DNA is better explained by TRBJ2-5, so the J call may be wrong. The CDR3 runs 16 residues. Germline V gives CDR1 SQVTM, CDR2 ANQGSEA. The CDR3 DNA is TGCAGCGTTTCCCGATGGGACAGGGGTGATGGAGAGACCCAGTACTTC. Amino acids: CSVSRWDRGDGETQYF.

This clonotype was seen many times. The chain couples TRBV20-1 to TRBJ1-2, with 7 bases that match TRBD1. The ends lost 4 bases at V and 4 bases at J; junction bases unmatched: 9. Germline CDR1 reads DFQATT; CDR2 reads SNEGSKA (reference sequence). The CDR3 totals 14 residues. The CDR3, as DNA: TGCAGTGCTACCCAGACAGGGAAGTCCTATGGCTACACCTTC. This translates into CSATQTGKSYGYTF.

This clonotype was counted a few times. The chain combines TRBV20-1 with TRBJ1-5, with D possibly TRBD1 on 6 matching bases. The CDR3 length is 20 residues. Germline V gives CDR1 DFQATT, CDR2 SNEGSKA (reference sequence). Trimming took 2 bases from V and 1 from J, leaving 27 bases between them. The CDR3 loop reads CSARRSFQVQGKNSNQPQHF. The CDR3 nucleotides read TGCAGTGCTAGACGGAGCTTTCAGGTACAGGGAAAAAACAGCAATCAGCCCCAGCATTTT.

This clonotype came up many times. The V call is TRBV6-2 or TRBV6-3, the J call TRBJ1-5, with D unclear. The CDR3 is 15 residues long. V was trimmed by 7 bases and J by 3 bases, leaving 16 bases between them. Germline-derived CDR1 and CDR2 are MNHEY and SVGEGT. CDR3 in amino acids: CASTEGDIFNQPQHF. The CDR3, as DNA: TGTGCCAGCACCGAGGGAGATATCTTCAATCAGCCCCAGCATTTT.

To note about this clonotype: This clone may be a read error of a much larger clone one base away. V is TRBV20-1 and J is TRBJ2-1; a weak D match, TRBD2 (6 bases). This CDR3 contains 11 residues. Trimming removed 5 bases at V and 12 bases at J, with 14 bases between. CDR1 is DFQATT, CDR2 SNEGSKA, per germline (reference sequence). The CDR3 loop reads CSAEQDGGQFF. The CDR3 coding sequence is TGCAGTGCTGAGCAAGACGGGGGGCAGTTCTTC.

This clonotype has at least ten counts. This chain links TRBV6-2 or TRBV6-3 with TRBJ2-1; D tentatively fits TRBD1 or TRBD2 (5 bases each). Germline V gene lookup returns CDR1 MNHEY and CDR2 SVGEGT. This CDR3 has 15 amino acids. The V and J ends lost 0 bases and 9 bases respectively, with 15 bases between them. CDR3 loop: CASSYSGDLRGEQFF. CDR3 sequence (DNA): TGTGCCAGCAGTTACTCGGGTGACTTGAGGGGTGAGCAGTTCTTC.